These T cell receptor beta chains were read from a single sample in a study of blood T cell repertoires in COVID-19. Only in-frame clones appear in the TCRdb table, and some are missing; sequencing was by immunoSEQ multiplex PCR. The sample has approximately 89,000 clones, 90% to 95% seen once. Sequences were obtained from peripheral blood. All receptors derive from a human donor with active COVID-19. The donor label of this sample is uncertain. Each CDR3 is given with its conserved first and last residue. A D gene is named only where the DNA matches it firmly. Only some rows state a clone size, as once, few, many or a class for expanded clones.

-	TRBV3-1/TRBV3-2	TRBJ2-3	TRBD2	CASSQNSGRPTDTQYF
-	TRBV10-3	TRBJ2-1	-	CAAGPNNEQFF
once	TRBV27	TRBJ2-5	-	CASSSSTRRVPETQYF
-	TRBV9	TRBJ1-1	-	CASSVDRVLNTEAFF
-	TRBV19	TRBJ1-3	TRBD1	CASSHRDSGNTIYF
-	TRBV5-1	TRBJ2-1	-	CASSLVRFGSGDEQFF
-	TRBV28	TRBJ1-2	TRBD1	CASGTGAPYGYTF
-	TRBV4-1	TRBJ2-3	TRBD2	CASSQATLSGRGTDTQYF
-	TRBV11-2	TRBJ1-3	TRBD1	CASSTNRGLGNTIYF
-	TRBV10-1	TRBJ2-1	-	CASSRGFTNNEQFF
-	TRBV6-6	TRBJ1-1	-	CASSYGQNTEAFF
-	TRBV7-8	TRBJ2-1	TRBD1	CASSLDRGLYNEQFF
few	TRBV29-1	TRBJ1-5	TRBD1	CSVGQGYGQPQHF
once	TRBV2	TRBJ2-3	TRBD2	CASSILAGSDTQYF
-	TRBV28	TRBJ2-5	TRBD2	CASSFTSGQETQYF
few	TRBV25-1	TRBJ1-2	-	CASSGLYGYTF
-	TRBV15	TRBJ1-5	TRBD1	CATSRDPTGAFNQPQHF
-	TRBV7-9	TRBJ2-5	TRBD2	CASRPSGGEETQYF
-	TRBV3-1/TRBV3-2	TRBJ2-3	TRBD2	CASSQGSSGRDTDTQYF
once	TRBV15	TRBJ2-6	-	CATRNRSSGANVLTF
once	TRBV24-1	TRBJ1-1	-	CATSASGVTEAFF
-	TRBV4-1	TRBJ2-5	TRBD1	CASSPTGTGKETQYF
-	TRBV28	TRBJ1-5	-	CATFLGGQPQHF
-	TRBV19	TRBJ2-3	TRBD2	CASKGLAGVGDTQYF
-	TRBV7-2	TRBJ1-5	TRBD1	CASSLATGGNQPQHF
-	TRBV20-1	TRBJ2-3	TRBD2	CSASGTSGGSADTQYF
-	TRBV5-6	TRBJ1-2	-	CASSLWEAGPYGYTF
-	TRBV3-1/TRBV3-2	TRBJ2-5	TRBD2	CASSSASGRAETQYF
-	TRBV5-1	TRBJ2-7	-	CASSLSTSTYEQYF
-	TRBV15	TRBJ2-7	TRBD1	CATSDGDRGFEQYF
-	TRBV18	TRBJ2-3	-	CATPTPLRQDTQYF
-	TRBV24-1	TRBJ2-5	TRBD1	CATSDRTGGQETQYF
-	TRBV5-1	TRBJ2-1	-	CASSSAGSYGNEQFF